This T cell receptor beta chain was obtained from a study of cytomegalovirus exposure and HLA in healthy donors. Background on the study: The Caucasian-associated ancestry cluster contained around four fifths of the roughly 400 genotyped donors. General study findings and limits: In a later analysis, HLA-associated beta chains showed higher expansion and lower generation probabilities than comparable chains.

On this clone: The antigen is not known.

This CDR3 has 11 amino acids. In germline, CDR1 is PRHDT, CDR2 FYEKMQ (reference sequence). V was cut by 5 bases and J by 7 bases, with 8 bases left in between. The PCR had 60 Vbeta and 13 Jbeta primers. Source study methods: There were about 80 million unique TCR beta chains by a later count, and around 10 million of them were shared. Sequencing used immunoSEQ multiplex PCR; TCRdb keeps in-frame clones, though not all of them. V and J calls plus clone size are reproduced from that table; the DNA served to infer D and trimming. The sample has 150,000 to 250,000 clones; around 78% are singletons. Material: PBMCs. The chain has TRBV13 and TRBJ1-1; D is possibly TRBD1 (5 bases). This clonotype originated in a man younger than 45 in good health and CMV-seronegative. The CDR3 protein is CASSRTFEAFF. As DNA, the CDR3 is TGTGCCAGCAGCCGGACATTTGAAGCTTTCTTT.